Following are 31 T cell receptor beta chains from one sample sequenced in a study of T cell responses to AZD1222 COVID-19 vaccine (dated by TCRdb to the early 2020s). The time point label on this specimen signifies: baseline before first vaccination. The protocol used for the library was the immunoSEQ multiplex PCR assay. In its TCRdb copy, this immuneACCESS table keeps in-frame sequences only and misses some clones. Where compared with another copy, unresolved V genes explain less than half of these, and the others have no known cause. For this sample there are over 100,000 clones; around 85% appear just once. Of the sample, 2.4% falls within the top ten clones. Sequencing used peripheral blood, obtained on day 0 of AZD1222 vaccination. The receptors were sampled from an adult in good health.

The chain employs TRBV7-2 and TRBJ2-1, with TRBD2 identical over 7 bases. The V segment lost 2 bases and the J segment 2 bases; nucleotides outside the gene matches: 6. Germline-derived CDR1 and CDR2 are SGHTA and FQGNSA. The CDR3 length is 16 residues. The DNA for the CDR3 is TGTGCCAGCAGCTTAAAGGGGAGGGTCGCCTACAATGAGCAGTTCTTC. Its translation is CASSLKGRVAYNEQFF.

The chain links TRBV11-2 to TRBJ2-7, with 9 bases lining up with TRBD1. The germline gives CDR1 SGHAT, CDR2 FQNNGV. The CDR3 loop spans 17 amino acids. V shed 2 bases, J shed 1 base, and the junction held 9 bases outside the gene matches. Written as DNA, the CDR3 is TGTGCCAGCAGCTTAAGGACTCCGGGACAGGGTTCCTACGAGCAGTACTTC. Protein: CASSLRTPGQGSYEQYF.

This clone was seen only a few times. The V call is TRBV12-1, the J call TRBJ1-5. TRBV12-1 is given as a pseudogene. The CDR3 covers 14 residues. In DNA, the CDR3 is TGTGCCAGCAGCTGCAAGGTAAGGAATCAGCCCCAGCATTTT. This codes for CASSCKVRNQPQHF.

The sample holds a few counts of this clone. This chain's CDR3 is CASSLPGVGAANTEAFF. In DNA, the CDR3 is TGTGCCAGCAGCTTGCCTGGGGTAGGGGCGGCGAACACTGAAGCTTTCTTT. J is TRBJ1-1 and V is TRBV7-8, with a weak D call TRBD1 (5 bases). The ends were cut back, 3 bases at V and 1 base at J, with 18 bases in the middle. This CDR3 has 17 amino acids. Looked up from germline, CDR1 is SGHVS and CDR2 is FQNEAQ.

This clone was recorded once. The CDR3 coding sequence is TGTGCCAGCCACAGCCGGGACAGTTCCTACGAGCAGTACTTC. This encodes CASHSRDSSYEQYF. The genes are TRBV6-5 and TRBJ2-7, with 7 bases matching TRBD1. This CDR3 spans 14 amino acids. V lost 8 bases, J lost 1 base, and 8 bases stayed unmatched. Germline V gives CDR1 MNHEY, CDR2 SVGAGI.

The chain uses TRBV5-6 and TRBJ1-2, with 7 bases matching TRBD1. V was pared by 4 bases and J by 3 bases, with 12 bases of the junction left unmatched. Germline CDR1 reads SGHDT; CDR2 reads YYEEEE. This CDR3 has 16 residues. CDR3 protein: CASSPSGTAYYYGYTF. The CDR3 bases are TGTGCCAGCAGCCCAAGCGGGACAGCTTACTACTATGGCTACACCTTC.

V and J are TRBV10-3 and TRBJ1-1; tentatively, D is TRBD1 (6 bases). Looked up from germline, CDR1 is ENHRY and CDR2 is SYGVKD. This CDR3 region has 13 residues. The ends were cut back, 8 bases at V and 0 bases at J, with 10 bases in the middle. The CDR3 region has the DNA TGTGCCATCGGGGGCCCAGTGAACACTGAAGCTTTCTTT. Translated, it gives CAIGGPVNTEAFF.

This clone was counted only a few times. The chain carries TRBV7-8 and TRBJ1-1; TRBD1 aligns across 8 bases. The CDR3 spans 13 residues. Germline values: CDR1 SGHVS, CDR2 FQNEAQ. J gave up 4 bases and V 3 bases, and 1 base lay outside the gene matches. The CDR3 spells CASSLDRVTEAFF. Here the CDR3 DNA reads TGTGCCAGCAGCTTGGACAGGGTCACTGAAGCTTTCTTT.

This clone was found a few times. The chain's CDR3 is CASSLGHYEQYF. The CDR3 nucleotides are TGTGCCAGCAGCTTGGGACACTACGAGCAGTACTTC. This chain links TRBV11-2 with TRBJ2-7, with D possibly being TRBD1 (6 bases). The germline V gene has CDR1 SGHAT and CDR2 FQNNGV. V was cut by 3 bases and J by 3 bases, with 6 bases left in between. The CDR3 loop spans 12 amino acids.

The chain links TRBV7-8 to TRBJ1-1; TRBD1 is a possible D gene (6 bases). The V and J ends lost 5 bases and 5 bases respectively, with 15 bases between them. The CDR3 consists of 14 residues. Germline CDR1 is SGHVS and CDR2 is FQNEAQ. Here the CDR3 DNA reads TGTGCCAGCAGCCAGGGTAGGGGGTCGACTGAAGCTTTCTTT. Residues: CASSQGRGSTEAFF. Filled out from reference TRBV7-8 and TRBJ1-1, the complete variable domain reads GAGVSQSPRYKVAKRGQDVALRCDPISGHVSLFWYQQALGQGPEFLTYFQNEAQLDKSGLPSDRFFAERPEGSVSTLKIQRTQQEDSAVYLCASSQGRGSTEAFFGQGTRLTVV.

The genes are TRBV14 and TRBJ2-1; D uncertain. The CDR3 runs 16 residues. Germline loops: CDR1 SGHDN, CDR2 FVKESK. V lost 1 base and J lost 2, with 12 bases in between. As DNA, the CDR3 is TGTGCCAGCAGCCAAGGGTTAGGGTTTCCCTACAATGAGCAGTTCTTC. It translates to CASSQGLGFPYNEQFF. Variable domain in full (rest from reference TRBV14 and TRBJ2-1): EAGVTQFPSHSVIEKGQTVTLRCDPISGHDNLYWYRRVMGKEIKFLLHFVKESKQDESGMPNNRFLAERTGGTYSTLKVQPAELEDSGVYFCASSQGLGFPYNEQFFGPGTRLTVL.

This clone was counted a single time. J is TRBJ1-2 and V is TRBV5-4, with TRBD1 identical over 11 bases. Germline CDR1 reads SGHNT; CDR2 reads YYREEE (reference sequence). The V and J ends lost 2 bases and 6 bases, in that order; junction bases with no gene match: 9. CDR3 length equals 16 residues. This CDR3 is CASSLGGTGGRNGYTF. CDR3 DNA sequence: TGTGCCAGCAGCTTAGGCGGGACAGGGGGTAGAAATGGCTACACCTTC.

The rearrangement links TRBV2 to TRBJ1-6, with D unresolved. Germline CDR1 is SNHLY and CDR2 is FYNNEI. The CDR3 contains 14 residues. Between the trimmed V and J ends, which lost 6 bases and 9 bases, there was a span of 15 bases. CDR3 amino acids: CASSYDPPISPLHF. The CDR3 bases are TGTGCCAGCAGCTACGATCCCCCCATTTCACCCCTCCACTTT.

The chain joins TRBV6-5 to TRBJ1-6, with 9 bases that match TRBD1. The CDR3 extends over 15 amino acids. With 1 base clipped from V and 7 bases from J, the junction kept 2 bases outside the gene matches. Germline CDR1 is MNHEY and CDR2 is SVGAGI. The CDR3 spells CASSYYRGPNSPLHF. For the CDR3, the DNA is TGTGCCAGCAGTTACTACAGGGGGCCGAATTCACCCCTCCACTTT.

The rearrangement uses TRBV30 and TRBJ1-2, with TRBD1 as a possible D gene (5 bases). V was cut by 0 bases and J by 2 bases, with 10 bases left in between. Germline lookup yields CDR1 GTSNPN and CDR2 SVGIG (reference sequence). This CDR3 has 14 amino acids. CDR3 sequence: CAWSVQGPNYGYTF. The CDR3 coding sequence is TGTGCCTGGAGTGTTCAGGGCCCAAACTATGGCTACACCTTC.

This rearrangement joins TRBV28 to TRBJ1-4, with D tentatively TRBD1 (6 bases). V was pared by 6 bases and J by 10 bases, with 18 bases between. Germline-derived CDR1 and CDR2 are MDHEN and SYDVKM. The CDR3 consists of 14 residues. This chain's CDR3 is CASSHPGGSGKLFF. The DNA of the CDR3 is TGTGCCAGCAGCCACCCGGGGGGCTCCGGAAAACTGTTTTTT. Filled out from reference TRBV28 and TRBJ1-4, the complete variable domain reads DVKVTQSSRYLVKRTGEKVFLECVQDMDHENMFWYRQDPGLGLRLIYFSYDVKMKEKGDIPEGYSVSREKKERFSLILESASTNQTSMYLCASSHPGGSGKLFFGSGTQLSVL.

The CDR3 DNA reads as TGTGCCAGCAGCCCCGGACAGCAGAGAACCGGGGAGCTGTTTTTT. Encoded protein: CASSPGQQRTGELFF. The genes are TRBV5-6 and TRBJ2-2, with a weak D call TRBD1 (6 bases). Trimming shortened V by 4 bases and J by 5 bases, and 15 bases separated the two germline ends. The CDR3 loop spans 15 amino acids. Germline CDR1 is SGHDT and CDR2 is YYEEEE.

The genes are TRBV6-5 and TRBJ1-5; unclear D gene. Germline V gene data show CDR1 as MNHEY and CDR2 as SVGAGI. The V end was cut by 3 bases, the J end by 5 bases, with 8 bases between. CDR3 size: 13 residues. The CDR3 protein is CASSYDKDQPQHF. CDR3 nucleotide sequence: TGTGCCAGCAGTTATGACAAGGATCAGCCCCAGCATTTT.

This clone appeared a few times. V and J are TRBV28 and TRBJ2-4; D may be TRBD1 (5 bases). The CDR3 sequence is 15 residues long. Trimming took off 6 bases at V and 0 bases at J, with 12 bases between the two ends. The V gene's germline CDR1 is MDHEN and CDR2 SYDVKM. This CDR3 reads CASSETDLAKNIQYF. As DNA, the CDR3 is TGTGCCAGCAGCGAGACAGACCTAGCCAAAAACATTCAGTACTTC.

V is TRBV5-5 and J is TRBJ2-2; D may be TRBD2 (6 bases). Deletions cut 3 bases from V and 5 bases from J, with 11 bases between. The germline V gene encodes CDR1 SGHKS and CDR2 YYEKEE (reference sequence). The CDR3 spans 14 residues. The chain's CDR3 is CASSSSSVTGELFF. For the CDR3, the DNA is TGTGCCAGCAGCTCCTCTAGCGTGACCGGGGAGCTGTTTTTT.

The V and J genes are TRBV27 and TRBJ2-3, with 8 positions matching TRBD2. Germline CDR1 reads MNHEY; CDR2 reads SMNVEV (reference sequence). Trimming at V came to 9 bases and at J to 3 bases, leaving 8 bases not matched to a gene. The CDR3 totals 14 residues. CDR3 in amino acids: CASRTSRRTDTQYF. The DNA of the CDR3 is TGTGCCAGTAGGACTAGCCGGAGGACAGATACGCAGTATTTT.

The chain has TRBV19 and TRBJ2-1; 8 bases line up with TRBD2. Germline values: CDR1 LNHDA, CDR2 SQIVND (reference sequence). The CDR3 runs to 14 residues. The ends lost 3 bases at V and 6 bases at J; junction bases unmatched: 4. This CDR3 reads CASSMGGRFNEQFF. DNA for the CDR3: TGTGCCAGTAGTATGGGCGGGAGGTTCAATGAGCAGTTCTTC.

This clone has only one observation. The J gene is TRBJ1-1, the V gene TRBV28; 8 nucleotides agree with TRBD1. There are 16 residues in the CDR3. V was pared by 3 bases and J by 5 bases, with 11 bases of the junction left unmatched. CDR1 and CDR2 (germline): MDHEN, SYDVKM. In nucleotides, the CDR3 is TGTGCCAGCAGTTTTGGGGGAGGACAGGGAGGGACTGAAGCTTTCTTT. Its protein product is CASSFGGGQGGTEAFF. Full variable domain (rest looked up from reference TRBV28 and TRBJ1-1): DVKVTQSSRYLVKRTGEKVFLECVQDMDHENMFWYRQDPGLGLRLIYFSYDVKMKEKGDIPEGYSVSREKKERFSLILESASTNQTSMYLCASSFGGGQGGTEAFFGQGTRLTVV.

In regard to this clone: The sample carries other DNA sequences with the same CDR3. This sequence joins TRBV5-1 and TRBJ2-7; 10 bases are shared with TRBD1. Germline V gene lookup returns CDR1 SGHRS and CDR2 YFSETQ. J gave up 0 bases and V 2 bases, and 2 bases lay outside the gene matches. This CDR3 is built from 15 residues. Here the CDR3 reads CASSLGTGVSYEQYF. The CDR3 region has the DNA TGCGCCAGCAGCTTAGGGACAGGGGTCTCCTACGAGCAGTACTTC. The whole variable domain, remainder taken from reference TRBV5-1 and TRBJ2-7, is KAGVTQTPRYLIKTRGQQVTLSCSPISGHRSVSWYQQTPGQGLQFLFEYFSETQRNKGNFPGRFSGRQFSNSRSEMNVSTLELGDSALYLCASSLGTGVSYEQYFGPGTRLTVT.

This sequence joins TRBV4-1 and TRBJ2-7, with D possibly matching TRBD1 (5 bases). The germline V gene encodes CDR1 MGHRA and CDR2 YSYEKL. CDR3 length equals 15 residues. V was cut by 2 bases and J by 7 bases, with 18 bases left in between. The CDR3 DNA reads TGCGCCAGCAGCCAAATTCTGAGACAGTCCCGGGAGCAGTACTTC. Amino acid sequence: CASSQILRQSREQYF.

V and J are TRBV19 and TRBJ1-3; no reliable D call. CDR1 and CDR2 from the germline V gene are LNHDA and SQIVND (reference sequence). V lost 3 bases, J lost 4 bases, and 13 bases lay in between. The CDR3 has 15 residues. Here the CDR3 reads CASSIEGLGGNTIYF. The CDR3 region has the DNA TGTGCCAGTAGTATTGAAGGACTGGGGGGAAACACCATATATTTT.

The chain employs TRBV7-8 and TRBJ1-1; 8 nucleotides agree with TRBD1. V trimming: 5 bases; J trimming: 1 base; junction bases outside the gene matches: 6. The CDR3 is made up of 15 amino acids. CDR1 is SGHVS and CDR2 is FQNEAQ in the germline V gene. The CDR3 protein is CASSLRGQGNTEAFF. DNA for the CDR3: TGTGCCAGCAGCCTCAGGGGGCAGGGGAACACTGAAGCTTTCTTT.

The rearrangement joins TRBV6-5 to TRBJ1-2, with TRBD1 as a possible D gene (5 bases). CDR3 length: 13 amino acids. Trimming took 8 bases from V and 2 from J, leaving 12 bases between them. Germline CDR1 reads MNHEY; CDR2 reads SVGAGI. The CDR3 here is CASRPGRNYGYTF. CDR3 bases: TGTGCCAGCCGCCCAGGGCGGAACTATGGCTACACCTTC.

The V call is TRBV2, the J call TRBJ2-2; 10 bases are a match to TRBD1. V gave up 6 bases and J gave up 3 bases; unmatched junction bases: 1. Per germline, CDR1 SNHLY and CDR2 FYNNEI. The CDR3 loop spans 14 amino acids. In DNA form, the CDR3 reads TGTGCCAGCAGGACAGGGGGCGACACCGGGGAGCTGTTTTTT. This sequence encodes CASRTGGDTGELFF.

The rearrangement uses TRBV5-1 and TRBJ2-7; D could derive from TRBD1 or TRBD2 (5 bases each). In germline, CDR1 is SGHRS, CDR2 YFSETQ. V lost 0 bases and J 0 bases, leaving 13 bases between the germline ends. The CDR3 covers 16 residues. CDR3 loop: CASSLAGTASSYEQYF. Here the CDR3 DNA reads TGCGCCAGCAGCTTGGCGGGGACGGCCAGCTCCTACGAGCAGTACTTC.

The chain uses TRBV3-1 (or the pseudogene TRBV3-2) and TRBJ1-5; D might be TRBD1 (6 bases). V was clipped by 4 bases and J by 1 base, with 11 bases between them. The germline V gene encodes CDR1 LGHDT and CDR2 YNNKEL (reference sequence). There are 15 residues in the CDR3. The CDR3 protein is CASSPRRGSNQPQHF. In nucleotides, the CDR3 is TGTGCCAGCAGCCCCCGGAGGGGGAGCAATCAGCCCCAGCATTTT.